These 26 T cell receptor beta chains were all obtained from the same sample, sequenced in a study of T cell repertoires in cytomegalovirus infection. Their target antigens are unknown. MiXCR was run by TCRdb on the reads, yielding one entry per CDR3 protein. The sample includes more than 90,000 distinct CDR3 sequences, around a tenth of them seen just once. Input material: PBMCs, sequenced either directly or after in vitro stimulation (not recorded which). These receptors all come from a human donor in good health (CMV status not recorded). Some clones in this sample may be carry-over from other donors' samples.

The chain recombines TRBV19 with TRBJ2-2; TRBD2 agrees at 8 bases. Germline V lookup: CDR1 LNHDA, CDR2 SQIVND (reference sequence). This CDR3 is 15 amino acids long. V trimming: 9 bases; J trimming: 8 bases; junction bases outside the gene matches: 14. The CDR3 sequence: CARVPGLETVGELFF. CDR3 nucleotide sequence: TGTGCCAGGGTTCCGGGACTAGAGACTGTGGGGGAGCTGTTTTTT.

This sequence joins TRBV6-2 or TRBV6-3 and TRBJ2-7; D possibly corresponds to TRBD1 (5 bases). The germline gives CDR1 MNHEY, CDR2 SVGEGT. V lost 2 bases and J 4 bases, leaving 12 bases between the germline ends. The CDR3 totals 14 residues. In DNA form, the CDR3 reads TGTGCCAGCAGTTACCGTGCAGGGCTGTACGAGCAGTACGTC. Translating it yields CASSYRAGLYEQYV.

Ten or more counts support this clonotype. This chain joins TRBV19 and TRBJ2-2, with 7 bases matching TRBD2. The junction had 6 bases not matched to a gene; V was cut back by 4 bases and J by 4 bases. Germline CDR1 reads LNHDA; CDR2 reads SQIVND (reference sequence). The CDR3 extends over 15 amino acids. The CDR3 spells CASSRGDYSTGELFF. As DNA, the CDR3 is TGTGCCAGTAGTAGGGGGGACTACTCCACCGGGGAGCTGTTTTTT.

The CDR3 bases are TGTGCCAGCAGACAATCTGGGACAGGGGCAGCCGAGGGCAAAAACATTCAGTACTTC. Translating gives CASRQSGTGAAEGKNIQYF. The chain joins TRBV11-3 to TRBJ2-4, with 10 bases matching TRBD1. The J segment lost 3 bases and the V segment lost 6 bases, leaving 17 bases of the junction unmatched. The germline V gene has CDR1 SGHNT and CDR2 YENEEA. This CDR3 spans 19 amino acids.

The J gene is TRBJ1-1, the V gene TRBV28; D gene uncertain. The V end lost 2 bases, the J end lost 4 bases, and 5 bases lay between the germline ends. Germline V gene sequence: CDR1 MDHEN, CDR2 SYDVKM. The CDR3 covers 12 residues. CDR3 DNA sequence: TGTGCCAGCAGTTTACAGCTCACTGAAGCTTTCTTT. Protein: CASSLQLTEAFF.

V gene TRBV27 combines with J gene TRBJ1-2; unclear D gene. The CDR3 contains 13 residues. Between the trimmed V and J ends, which lost 5 bases and 8 bases, there was a span of 15 bases. Germline V gives CDR1 MNHEY, CDR2 SMNVEV (reference sequence). CDR3 loop: CASSSFALDGYTF. The CDR3 DNA is TGTGCCAGCAGTAGTTTCGCCCTAGACGGCTACACCTTC.

The chain uses TRBV29-1 and TRBJ1-1; D is unclear. Germline V lookup: CDR1 SQVTM, CDR2 ANQGSEA. The CDR3 runs to 13 residues. The V end was cut by 2 bases, the J end by 1 base, with 8 bases between. The DNA of the CDR3 is TGCAGCGTTGAACTGGGGAGGAACACTGAAGCTTTCTTT. Encoded protein: CSVELGRNTEAFF. Supplemented by reference TRBV29-1 and TRBJ1-1, the full variable domain reads SAVISQKPSRDICQRGTSLTIQCQVDSQVTMMFWYRQQPGQSLTLIATANQGSEATYESGFVIDKFPISRPNLTFSTLTVSNMSPEDSSIYLCSVELGRNTEAFFGQGTRLTVV.

This clonotype was found many times. The chain recombines TRBV6-5 with TRBJ1-4; no clear D. Per the germline V gene, CDR1 is MNHEY and CDR2 is SVGAGI. The CDR3 covers 16 residues. V dropped 3 bases and J dropped 7 bases, with 18 bases sitting between them. CDR3 nucleotides: TGTGCCAGCAGTTATCTGGAGCCATTCGGCGGTGAAAAACTGTTTTTT. Translated, it gives CASSYLEPFGGEKLFF.

There are many counts of this clonotype. The chain has TRBV11-2 and TRBJ2-2; TRBD1 aligns across 7 bases. J gave up 4 bases and V 0 bases, and 8 bases lay outside the gene matches. The CDR3 is 17 amino acids. CDR1 is SGHAT, CDR2 FQNNGV, per germline. The CDR3 is CASSLDTQTGTTGELFF. CDR3 sequence (DNA): TGTGCCAGCAGCTTAGACACGCAGACAGGGACCACCGGGGAGCTGTTTTTT.

The V and J genes are TRBV5-1 and TRBJ2-5, with 8 bases identical to TRBD2. V was clipped by 2 bases and J by 5 bases; unmatched bases: 8. Per germline, CDR1 SGHRS and CDR2 YFSETQ. The CDR3 runs 15 residues. The CDR3 nucleotides read TGCGCCAGCAGCTTCACGGCGGGGGGAATGGAGACCCAGTACTTC. This gives the protein CASSFTAGGMETQYF. The whole variable domain, filled in from reference TRBV5-1 and TRBJ2-5, reads KAGVTQTPRYLIKTRGQQVTLSCSPISGHRSVSWYQQTPGQGLQFLFEYFSETQRNKGNFPGRFSGRQFSNSRSEMNVSTLELGDSALYLCASSFTAGGMETQYFGPGTRLLVL.

The table lists this clonotype with a few counts. V and J are TRBV5-4 and TRBJ2-5; 11 bases match TRBD2. Germline V gene data show CDR1 as SGHNT and CDR2 as YYREEE (reference sequence). The CDR3 contains 16 residues. With 1 base clipped from V and 7 bases from J, the junction kept 9 bases outside the gene matches. The CDR3 reads CASSLNSGRGGGTQYF. The CDR3 region has the DNA TGTGCCAGCAGCTTGAATAGCGGGAGGGGGGGTGGGACCCAGTACTTC.

In this sample, this clonotype turned up many times. The chain links TRBV7-6 to TRBJ1-1; 8 nucleotides line up with TRBD1. The CDR3 is 14 residues long. V shed 5 bases, J shed 6 bases, and the junction held 8 bases outside the gene matches. Germline values: CDR1 SGHVS, CDR2 FNYEAQ. The CDR3, as DNA: TGTGCCAGCAGCGGGGACAGGTCCGAAGCTGAAGCTTTCTTT. Its protein is CASSGDRSEAEAFF.

Only a few counts were recorded for this clonotype. The chain joins TRBV7-2 to TRBJ2-3; a weak D match, TRBD1 (6 bases). Between the trimmed V and J ends, which lost 3 bases and 0 bases, there was a span of 10 bases. This CDR3 contains 15 residues. Per germline, CDR1 SGHTA and CDR2 FQGNSA. CDR3 in amino acids: CASSFGQSSTDTQYF. Written as DNA, the CDR3 is TGTGCCAGCAGCTTTGGACAGAGTAGCACAGATACGCAGTATTTT.

This chain uses TRBV27 with TRBJ2-7; TRBD2 is a possible D gene (5 bases). CDR1 is MNHEY, CDR2 SMNVEV, per germline (reference sequence). The V gene lost 2 bases and the J gene lost 4 bases, with 9 bases spanning the gap. The CDR3 spans 13 residues. CDR3 protein: CASSLGEGYEQYF. The DNA of the CDR3 is TGTGCCAGCAGTTTAGGCGAGGGATACGAGCAGTACTTC.

This clonotype was observed many times. J is TRBJ1-5 and V is TRBV6-6, with D hard to call. Germline CDR1 reads MNHNY; CDR2 reads SVGAGI (reference sequence). Trimming took off 0 bases at V and 4 bases at J, with 19 bases between the two ends. This CDR3 comprises 18 residues. Here the CDR3 reads CASSYSSEGAFQNQPQHF. CDR3 sequence (DNA): TGTGCCAGCAGTTACTCAAGTGAAGGAGCCTTTCAGAATCAGCCCCAGCATTTT.

This clonotype has a count of ten or more. The V and J genes are TRBV6-1 and TRBJ2-7, with D tentatively TRBD2 (5 bases). The CDR3 contains 15 residues. Per germline, CDR1 MNHNS and CDR2 SASEGT. Deletions cut 4 bases from V and 2 bases from J, with 15 bases between. The DNA of the CDR3 is TGTGCCAGCAGTGGGGAGATTTTGTCAGCCTACGAGCAGTACTTC. This codes for CASSGEILSAYEQYF.

This clonotype was seen many times. The V gene is TRBV7-9, the J gene TRBJ2-2; 8 positions match TRBD1. J gave up 0 bases and V 6 bases, and 3 bases lay outside the gene matches. The CDR3 covers 15 residues. CDR1 and CDR2 from the germline V gene are SEHNR and FQNEAQ (reference sequence). CDR3 nucleotides: TGTGCCAGCAGTCTGGACAGGGCGAACACCGGGGAGCTGTTTTTT. This sequence encodes CASSLDRANTGELFF.

This clonotype was seen ten or more times. CDR3 amino acids: CASSLSGPDTQYF. In nucleotides, the CDR3 is TGTGCCAGCAGCCTTAGCGGCCCAGATACGCAGTATTTT. The chain couples TRBV7-2 to TRBJ2-3; D may be TRBD2 (6 bases). There are 13 residues in the CDR3. V was pared by 5 bases and J by 4 bases, with 10 bases between. The V gene's germline CDR1 is SGHTA and CDR2 FQGNSA.

This clonotype appeared a few times. The chain links TRBV11-2 to TRBJ2-1; D is possibly TRBD1 (5 bases). From germline, CDR1 is SGHAT and CDR2 FQNNGV. Trimming shortened V by 5 bases and J by 11 bases, and 16 bases separated the two germline ends. The CDR3 sequence is 13 residues long. This CDR3 reads CASSQGVPLKQFF. The CDR3 DNA follows: TGTGCCAGCAGCCAAGGGGTTCCGTTGAAGCAGTTCTTC.

This clonotype was observed at least ten times. At one boundary the junction diverges from the germline segment, which might be a read error. The chain joins TRBV7-9 to TRBJ1-1; 7 positions agree with TRBD1. Germline V gives CDR1 SEHNR, CDR2 FQNEAQ (reference sequence). The CDR3 totals 15 residues. The CDR3 region has the DNA TGTGCCAGCAACTTACCTCAGGGGGGGGTAGCTGAAGCTTTCTTT. It yields the protein CASNLPQGGVAEAFF.

This clonotype occurred a few times. J is TRBJ1-5 and V is TRBV6-2 or TRBV6-3, with no clear D. The length of the CDR3 is 15 residues. From germline, CDR1 is MNHEY and CDR2 SVGEGT. The V end was cut by 6 bases, the J end by 7 bases, with 19 bases between. Here the CDR3 DNA reads TGTGCCAGCAGACGCACCAGGTTGGTAGGGCAGCCCCAGCATTTT. This sequence encodes CASRRTRLVGQPQHF.

V usage is TRBV28 and J usage is TRBJ1-1; D not certain. Germline V gives CDR1 MDHEN, CDR2 SYDVKM. With 5 bases removed from V and 4 bases from J, the gap between germline ends came to 8 bases. CDR3 length: 12 amino acids. CDR3 DNA: TGTGCCAGCAGTGTAGGCGGCACTGAAGCTTTCTTT. It codes for CASSVGGTEAFF.

This clonotype came up a few times. CDR3 residues: CSASPTGGQGNSPLHF. The DNA of the CDR3 is TGCAGTGCTAGCCCCACAGGGGGCCAAGGAAATTCACCCCTCCACTTT. This sequence joins TRBV20-1 and TRBJ1-6; TRBD1 matches at 9 bases. Trimming took 3 bases from V and 7 from J; bases not matched to a gene: 10. CDR3 size: 16 residues. CDR1 DFQATT and CDR2 SNEGSKA come from the germline V gene (reference sequence).

This clonotype was detected ten times or more. The chain uses TRBV7-2 and TRBJ2-3, with 13 bases fitting TRBD2. The CDR3 sequence is 15 residues long. CDR1 and CDR2 (germline): SGHTA, FQGNSA. The junction had 3 bases not matched to a gene; V was cut back by 6 bases and J by 3 bases. CDR3 sequence: CASRRTSGSTDTQYF. In DNA form, the CDR3 reads TGTGCCAGCAGACGGACTAGCGGGAGTACAGATACGCAGTATTTT. Variable domain in full (rest from reference TRBV7-2 and TRBJ2-3): GAGVSQSPSNKVTEKGKDVELRCDPISGHTALYWYRQSLGQGLEFLIYFQGNSAPDKSGLPSDRFSAERTGGSVSTLTIQRTQQEDSAVYLCASRRTSGSTDTQYFGPGTRLTVL.

This clonotype was found a few times. The gene calls are TRBV29-1 and TRBJ2-1, with TRBD1 as a possible D gene (5 bases). Trimming left V 5 bases short and J 4 bases short, with 15 bases between. Germline V gene data show CDR1 as SQVTM and CDR2 as ANQGSEA. The CDR3 has 14 amino acids. CDR3 protein: CSVSSLGRYNEQFF. The DNA for the CDR3 is TGCAGCGTTTCCTCCCTGGGGCGGTACAATGAGCAGTTCTTC.

The chain combines TRBV28 with TRBJ2-2, with 7 bases that match TRBD2. The CDR3 runs to 13 residues. CDR1 and CDR2 (germline): MDHEN, SYDVKM. The V and J ends lost 6 bases and 6 bases, in that order; junction bases with no gene match: 4. This CDR3 reads CASRTREAGELFF. CDR3 DNA: TGTGCCAGCAGAACTCGGGAGGCCGGGGAGCTGTTTTTT.